This TCR gamma chain comes out of a study of gamma-delta T cells after stem cell transplantation. TCRdb re-called clones from the RT-PCR reads via CATT. The sample carries roughly 2,000 gamma-chain clones, more than 6.5% recorded once. The CDR3 has 13 residues. Germline CDR1 and CDR2: VTNTFY and YDVSTARD (reference sequence). Unmatched junction bases numbered 13, after V lost 4 bases and J lost 10 bases. V is TRGV3 and J is TRGJ1 or TRGJ2. Since TCRdb gives no J gene, matching the DNA to germline was used here to assign it. The clonotype comes from a human donor. It is not recorded whose cells these are; they may come from a transplant donor. The sample was gamma-delta T cells. The CDR3 region is CATWERYHEKKLF. The CDR3 coding sequence is TGTGCCACCTGGGAGAGGTATCATGAGAAGAAACTCTTT.